This entry describes one T cell receptor (beta chain). This entry is derived from a study of blood T cell repertoires in COVID-19. Study-level information: From the United States, Italy and Spain came samples of acute and convalescent COVID-19. T cells, B-cell-depleted T cells, or PBMCs provided the cDNA or gDNA that served as material.

The CDR3 consists of 17 residues. CDR1 KGHSH and CDR2 LQKENI come from the germline V gene. Trimming pared 0 bases from V and 4 bases from J, leaving 16 bases between. The authors' processing: Nucleated cell number was recorded as an estimate derived from reference gene primer amplification. The assay was immunoSEQ multiplex PCR, and TCRdb's table has in-frame clones only and misses some. The DNA gave D and trimming, while V, J and clone size come from that table. This sample has about 180,000 clones, with just over 85% found just once. This TCR was sampled from a man aged 45-65 years with active or convalescent COVID-19. Sequenced input: peripheral blood. The V call is TRBV18, the J call TRBJ1-3, with D possibly being TRBD1 (6 bases). The CDR3 region is CASSPPTPGVTGNTIYF. Written as DNA, the CDR3 is TGTGCCAGCTCACCACCAACTCCAGGGGTGACGGGAAACACCATATATTTT.